This is a list of T cell receptor beta chains from one sample in a study of control samples from healthy donors and cancer patients. Sequencing used immunoSEQ multiplex PCR; TCRdb keeps in-frame clones, though not all of them. The table includes around 90,000 clones, approximately 81% detected once. Sequences were obtained from blood. The receptors originated from a woman between 40 and 50 years old in good health. The conserved cysteine and the conserved F or W are not part of the CDR3 here. Fields, in order: CDR3 protein, V gene.

ASSLDGASYEQY TRBV11-3
ASSFKTDPYYGYT TRBV7-2
ASTPSPGEQETQY TRBV5-1
ASSRGQGAEAF TRBV5-6
ASGDAGANVLT TRBV19
ASSVTGLSTDTQY TRBV6-4
ASSQDPSGGANIQY TRBV4-2
ASSSGLYSGNTIY TRBV5-8
AISESRGLQPQH TRBV10-3
ASSHIGQGEGSGNTIY TRBV4-3
ASSPTISGGAVSTDTQY TRBV5-1
ASSLVAGGGYT TRBV7-2
SVEGRRDSYGYT TRBV29-1
ASSFGEWATEAF TRBV5-5
SVVDRGYTEAF TRBV29-1
ASSLTGDGYT TRBV7-2
ASSLLDRGTDTQY TRBV5-1
ASSRERQRVNTEAF TRBV18
ASSLQGTFGNTIY TRBV6-5
ASSQGTRGLLSSYNEQF TRBV14
ASSYGQWGKLF TRBV6-5
ASSLVAGTGELF TRBV5-6
ASSQRESGTRAYEQY TRBV4-1
ASSSGGRGNEQF TRBV7-7
ASSFRQGEGYT TRBV5-5
ASSLYGGNTEAF TRBV7-2
ASSQERWDRAGEKLF TRBV4-3
ASSLASAEGGYT TRBV7-2
ASRPGLNYGYT TRBV28
AWSAFGRGGTDTQY TRBV30
ASSQQAGKLF TRBV4-3
ASSPDREGTQY TRBV5-1
ASSLVRSRFY TRBV7-2
ASSLTGGRNEKLF TRBV7-6
SVILPTYEQY TRBV29-1
ASSPPSGRKETQY TRBV18
ASSPPRQVPHEQY TRBV18
ASSDSGSTDTQY TRBV7-3
AWSPDAYYGYT TRBV30
ASSPRTDPYEQY TRBV5-5
AISNQAIQETQY TRBV10-3
ASEGLAGGQYNEQF TRBV12-5
ASRTRVDSPLH TRBV6-5
ASSDPRQSSYEQY TRBV25-1
ASSFRQGKETQY TRBV5-6
ASSENGYSNQPQH TRBV6-1
ARSQDWEGGEQY TRBV3-1/TRBV3-2
ASSKNRDSTEAF TRBV10-2
ASSVSSNQPQH TRBV19